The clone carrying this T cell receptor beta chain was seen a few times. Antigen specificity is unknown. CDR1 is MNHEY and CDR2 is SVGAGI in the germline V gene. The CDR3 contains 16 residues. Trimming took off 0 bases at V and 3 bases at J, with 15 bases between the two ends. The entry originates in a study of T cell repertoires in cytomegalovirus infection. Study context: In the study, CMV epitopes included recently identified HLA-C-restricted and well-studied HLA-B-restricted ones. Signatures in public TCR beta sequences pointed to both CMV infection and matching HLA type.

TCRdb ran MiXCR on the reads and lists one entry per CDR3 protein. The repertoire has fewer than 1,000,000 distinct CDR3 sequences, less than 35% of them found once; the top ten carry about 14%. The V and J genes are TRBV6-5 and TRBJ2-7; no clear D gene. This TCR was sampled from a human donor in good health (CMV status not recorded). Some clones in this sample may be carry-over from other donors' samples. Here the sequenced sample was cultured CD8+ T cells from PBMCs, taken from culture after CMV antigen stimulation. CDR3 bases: TGTGCCAGCAGTTACTCGATGACTTACCCAAACTACGAGCAGTACTTC. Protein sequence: CASSYSMTYPNYEQYF.